Listed here is a single TCR beta chain. The antigen remains undetermined. The CDR3 extends over 15 amino acids. V gave up 5 bases and J gave up 0 bases; unmatched junction bases: 6. Germline V CDR1 and CDR2: PRHDT, FYEKMQ (reference sequence). These data are taken from a study of cytomegalovirus exposure and HLA in healthy donors. Study information: One earlier analysis, a look at approximately 180 million T cells, found roughly 120 million unique TCR beta sequences. General study findings and limits: According to the study, 150 to 200 TCR beta chains were cytomegalovirus-associated. Across donors, presence/absence analyses took sequencing depth to be roughly uniform. In a later analysis, V- and J-gene trimming of beta chains associated with a DCLRE1C missense variant, replicated independently.

A multiplex PCR was run with 60 Vbeta primers and 13 Jbeta primers. The method was immunoSEQ multiplex PCR; TCRdb's version includes in-frame clones alone and lacks a portion of them. The table has 95,000 to 110,000 clones, over 60% seen once; the top ten hold over 4.5%. The receptor's source is a woman aged 18-29 years in good health and CMV-seropositive. This chain links TRBV13 with TRBJ1-1; TRBD1 matches at 7 bases. The sample taken for sequencing was PBMCs. The CDR3 region has the DNA TGTGCCAGCAGCAACCCGGGACAGATGAACACTGAAGCTTTCTTT. Translating it yields CASSNPGQMNTEAFF.